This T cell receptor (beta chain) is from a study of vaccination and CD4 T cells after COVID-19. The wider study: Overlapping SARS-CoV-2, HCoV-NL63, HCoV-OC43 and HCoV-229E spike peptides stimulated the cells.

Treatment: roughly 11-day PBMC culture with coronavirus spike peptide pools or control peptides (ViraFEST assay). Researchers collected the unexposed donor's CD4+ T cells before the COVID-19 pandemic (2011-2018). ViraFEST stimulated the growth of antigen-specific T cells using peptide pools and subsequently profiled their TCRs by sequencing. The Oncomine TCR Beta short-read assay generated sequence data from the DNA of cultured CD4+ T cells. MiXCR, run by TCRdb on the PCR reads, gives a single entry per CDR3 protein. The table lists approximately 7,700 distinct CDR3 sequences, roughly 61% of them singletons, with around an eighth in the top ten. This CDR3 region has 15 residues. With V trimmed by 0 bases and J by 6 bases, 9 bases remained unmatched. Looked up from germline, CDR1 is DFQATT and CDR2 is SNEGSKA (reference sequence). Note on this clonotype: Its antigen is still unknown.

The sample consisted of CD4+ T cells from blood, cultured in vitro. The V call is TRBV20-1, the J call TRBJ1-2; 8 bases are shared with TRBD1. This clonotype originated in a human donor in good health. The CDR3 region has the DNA TGCAGTGCTAGAGATCCTCAGGGGGCCCAGGATGGCTACACCTTC. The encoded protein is CSARDPQGAQDGYTF.